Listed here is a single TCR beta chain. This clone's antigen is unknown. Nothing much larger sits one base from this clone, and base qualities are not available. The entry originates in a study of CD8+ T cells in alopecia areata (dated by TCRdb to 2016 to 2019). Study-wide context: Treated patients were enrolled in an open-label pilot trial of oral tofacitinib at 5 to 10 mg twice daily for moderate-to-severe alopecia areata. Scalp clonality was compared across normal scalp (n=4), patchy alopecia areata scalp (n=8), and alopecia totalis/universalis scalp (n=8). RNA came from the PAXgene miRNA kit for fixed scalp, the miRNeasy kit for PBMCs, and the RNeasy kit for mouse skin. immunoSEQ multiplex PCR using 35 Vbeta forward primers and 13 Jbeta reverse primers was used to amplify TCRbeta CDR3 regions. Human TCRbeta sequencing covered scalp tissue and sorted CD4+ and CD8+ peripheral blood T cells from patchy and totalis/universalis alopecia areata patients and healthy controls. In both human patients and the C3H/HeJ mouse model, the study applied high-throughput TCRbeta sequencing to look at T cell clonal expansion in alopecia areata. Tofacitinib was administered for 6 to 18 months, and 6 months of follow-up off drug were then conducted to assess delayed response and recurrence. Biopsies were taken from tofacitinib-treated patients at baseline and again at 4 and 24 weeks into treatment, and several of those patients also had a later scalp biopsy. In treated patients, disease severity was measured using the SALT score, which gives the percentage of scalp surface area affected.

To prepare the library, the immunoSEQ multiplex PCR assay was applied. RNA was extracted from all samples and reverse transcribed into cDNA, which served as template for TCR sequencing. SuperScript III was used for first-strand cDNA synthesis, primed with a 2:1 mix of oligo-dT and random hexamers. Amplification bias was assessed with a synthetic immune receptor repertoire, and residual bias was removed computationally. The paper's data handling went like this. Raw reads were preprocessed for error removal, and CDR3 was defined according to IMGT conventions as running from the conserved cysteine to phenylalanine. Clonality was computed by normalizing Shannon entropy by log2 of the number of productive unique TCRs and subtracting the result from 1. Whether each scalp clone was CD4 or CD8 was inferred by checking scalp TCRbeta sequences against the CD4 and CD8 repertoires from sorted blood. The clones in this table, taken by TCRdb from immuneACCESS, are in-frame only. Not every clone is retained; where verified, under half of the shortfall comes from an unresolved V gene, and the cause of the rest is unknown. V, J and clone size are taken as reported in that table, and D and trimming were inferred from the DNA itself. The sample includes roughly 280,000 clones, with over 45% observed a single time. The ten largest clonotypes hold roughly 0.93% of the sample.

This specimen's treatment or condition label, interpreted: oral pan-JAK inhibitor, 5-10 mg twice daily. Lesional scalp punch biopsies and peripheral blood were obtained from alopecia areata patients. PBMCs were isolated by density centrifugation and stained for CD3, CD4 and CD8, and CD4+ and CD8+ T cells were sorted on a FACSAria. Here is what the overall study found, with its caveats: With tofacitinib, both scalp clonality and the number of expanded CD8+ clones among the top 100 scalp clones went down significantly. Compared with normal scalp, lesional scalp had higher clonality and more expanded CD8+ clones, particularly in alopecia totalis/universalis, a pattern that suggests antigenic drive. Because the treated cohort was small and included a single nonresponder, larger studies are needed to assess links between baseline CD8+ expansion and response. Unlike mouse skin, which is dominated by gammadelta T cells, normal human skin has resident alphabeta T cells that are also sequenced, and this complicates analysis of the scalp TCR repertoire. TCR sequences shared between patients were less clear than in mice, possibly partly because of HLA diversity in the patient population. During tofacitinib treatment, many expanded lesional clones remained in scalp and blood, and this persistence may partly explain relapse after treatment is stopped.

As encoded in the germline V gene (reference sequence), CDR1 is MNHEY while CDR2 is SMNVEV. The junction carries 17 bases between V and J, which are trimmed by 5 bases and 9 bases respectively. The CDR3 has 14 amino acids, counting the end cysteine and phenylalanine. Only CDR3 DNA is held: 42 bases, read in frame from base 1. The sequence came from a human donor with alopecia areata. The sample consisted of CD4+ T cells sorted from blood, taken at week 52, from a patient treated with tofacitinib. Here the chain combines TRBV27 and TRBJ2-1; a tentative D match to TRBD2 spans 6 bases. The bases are TGTGCCAGCAGTCCTTCCGGGGGACCCCGTGAGCAGTTCTTC. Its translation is CASSPSGGPREQFF.